This T cell receptor (beta chain) was retrieved from a study of blood T cell repertoires in COVID-19. The junction had 9 bases not matched to a gene; V was cut back by 7 bases and J by 0 bases. The CDR3 has 15 residues. CDR1 is SQVTM, CDR2 ANQGSEA, per germline. This clone was found once. Clones were sequenced by immunoSEQ multiplex PCR, and TCRdb holds only the in-frame ones, with some missing. The table includes around 130,000 clones, about 88% detected once. The TCR was taken from a human donor with COVID-19, enrolled during active disease. The donor label of this sample is uncertain. The V call is TRBV29-1, the J call TRBJ2-1; 7 bases are a match to TRBD1. The sequencing sample was made of peripheral blood. DNA for the CDR3: TGCAGCGCCCGGGATACAGGGGTCTCCTACAATGAGCAGTTCTTC. It encodes CSARDTGVSYNEQFF.